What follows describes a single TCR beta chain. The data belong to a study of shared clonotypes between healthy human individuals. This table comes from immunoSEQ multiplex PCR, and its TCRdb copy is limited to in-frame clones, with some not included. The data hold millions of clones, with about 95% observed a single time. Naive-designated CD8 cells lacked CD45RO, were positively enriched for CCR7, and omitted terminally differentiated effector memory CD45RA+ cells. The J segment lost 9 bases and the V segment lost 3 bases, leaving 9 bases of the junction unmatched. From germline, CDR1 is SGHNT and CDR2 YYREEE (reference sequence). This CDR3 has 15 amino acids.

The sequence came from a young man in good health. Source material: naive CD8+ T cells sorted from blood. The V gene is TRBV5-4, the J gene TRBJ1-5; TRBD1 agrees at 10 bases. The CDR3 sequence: CASSSGTGDGRPQHF. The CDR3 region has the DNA TGTGCCAGCAGCTCCGGGACAGGGGACGGGAGGCCCCAGCATTTT.